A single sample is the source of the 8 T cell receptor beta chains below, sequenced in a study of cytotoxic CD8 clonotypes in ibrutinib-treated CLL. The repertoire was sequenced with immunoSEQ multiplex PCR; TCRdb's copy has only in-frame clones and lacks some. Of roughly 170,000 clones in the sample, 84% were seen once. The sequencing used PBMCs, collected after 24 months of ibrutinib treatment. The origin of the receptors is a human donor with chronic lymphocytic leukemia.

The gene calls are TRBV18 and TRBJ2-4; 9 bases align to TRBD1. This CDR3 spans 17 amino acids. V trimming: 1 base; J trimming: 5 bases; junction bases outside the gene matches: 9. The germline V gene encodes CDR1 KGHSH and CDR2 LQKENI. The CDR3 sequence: CASSPLISGTGQNIQYF. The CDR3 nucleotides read TGTGCCAGCTCACCACTTATCTCTGGGACAGGGCAAAACATTCAGTACTTC.

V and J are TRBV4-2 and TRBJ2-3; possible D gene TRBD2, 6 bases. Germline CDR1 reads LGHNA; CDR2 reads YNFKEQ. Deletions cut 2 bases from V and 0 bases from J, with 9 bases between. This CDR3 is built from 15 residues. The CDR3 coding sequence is TGTGCCAGCAGCCAACTTAGCGGTAGCACAGATACGCAGTATTTT. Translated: CASSQLSGSTDTQYF.

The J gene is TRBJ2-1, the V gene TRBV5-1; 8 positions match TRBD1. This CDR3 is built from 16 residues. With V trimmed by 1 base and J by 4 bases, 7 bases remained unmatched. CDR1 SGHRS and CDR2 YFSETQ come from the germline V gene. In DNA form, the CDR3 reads TGCGCCAGCAGCTTGAACCAGGGGGCAAGGTACAATGAGCAGTTCTTC. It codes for CASSLNQGARYNEQFF.

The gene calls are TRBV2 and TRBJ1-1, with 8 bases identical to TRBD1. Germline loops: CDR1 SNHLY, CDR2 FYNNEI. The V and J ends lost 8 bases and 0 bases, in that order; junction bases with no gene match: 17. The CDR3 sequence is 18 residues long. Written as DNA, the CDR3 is TGTGCCAGCTCCTGGGGCCAACGGCCAGGGGGCTTGAACACTGAAGCTTTCTTT. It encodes CASSWGQRPGGLNTEAFF.

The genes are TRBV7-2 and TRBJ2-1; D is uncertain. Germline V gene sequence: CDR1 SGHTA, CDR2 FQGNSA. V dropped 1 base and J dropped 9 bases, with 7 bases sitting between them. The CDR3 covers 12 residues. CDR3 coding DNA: TGTGCCAGCAGCTTAGTCCTCTCTGAGCAGTTCTTC. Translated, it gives CASSLVLSEQFF.

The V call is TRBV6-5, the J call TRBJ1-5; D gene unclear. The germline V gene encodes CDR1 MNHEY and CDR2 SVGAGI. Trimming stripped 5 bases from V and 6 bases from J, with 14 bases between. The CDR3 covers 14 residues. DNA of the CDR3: TGTGCCAGCAGTGGGTACCTTGAAGGTCAGCCCCAGCATTTT. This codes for CASSGYLEGQPQHF.

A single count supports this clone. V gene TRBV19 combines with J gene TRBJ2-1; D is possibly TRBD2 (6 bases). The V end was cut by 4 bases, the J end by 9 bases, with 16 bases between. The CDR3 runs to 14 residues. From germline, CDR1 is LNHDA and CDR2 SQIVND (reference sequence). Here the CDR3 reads CASSKMTSYGEQFF. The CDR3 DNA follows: TGTGCCAGTAGTAAGATGACTAGTTATGGTGAGCAGTTCTTC.

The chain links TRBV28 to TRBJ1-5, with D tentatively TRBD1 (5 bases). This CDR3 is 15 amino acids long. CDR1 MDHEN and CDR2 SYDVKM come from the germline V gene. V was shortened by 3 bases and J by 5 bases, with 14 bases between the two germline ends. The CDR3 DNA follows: TGTGCCAGCAGTTTGGACGGGGCATCAGATCAGCCCCAGCATTTT. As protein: CASSLDGASDQPQHF.